These 21 T cell receptor beta chains were all obtained from the same sample, sequenced in a study of blood T cell repertoires in COVID-19 (dated by TCRdb to 2020 to 2021). The method was the immunoSEQ multiplex PCR assay. The table comes from immuneACCESS by way of TCRdb, which keeps in-frame sequences with V and J called. Part of the clones is missing from these tables; in studies checked, under half for an unresolved V gene and the rest for unknown reasons. For this sample there are about 300,000 clones; approximately 86% appear just once. Around 1.4% of the sample rests with the top ten. What was sequenced was peripheral blood. These receptors all come from a man between 65 and 79 years old with acute or convalescent COVID-19.

J is TRBJ1-2 and V is TRBV24-1, with D maybe TRBD1 (5 bases). CDR1 and CDR2 (germline): KGHDR, SFDVKD. This CDR3 is built from 14 residues. V was pared by 4 bases and J by 4 bases, with 12 bases between. CDR3 amino acids: CATSERRTSYGYTF. The CDR3 region has the DNA TGTGCCACCAGTGAACGACGGACAAGCTATGGCTACACCTTC.

This rearrangement joins TRBV3-1 (or the pseudogene TRBV3-2) to TRBJ2-1; TRBD1 might be the D (6 bases). V was clipped by 5 bases and J by 10 bases, with 15 bases between them. Germline assignment: CDR1 LGHDT and CDR2 YNNKEL (reference sequence). This CDR3 spans 13 amino acids. CDR3 region: CASSSFRGGEQFF. The CDR3 nucleotides are TGTGCCAGCAGCTCTTTCCGAGGGGGAGAGCAGTTCTTC.

The J gene is TRBJ1-2, the V gene TRBV6-2 or TRBV6-3; 8 bases map to TRBD1. V was pared by 2 bases and J by 12 bases, with 8 bases of the junction left unmatched. This CDR3 is 13 amino acids long. Per germline, CDR1 MNHEY and CDR2 SVGEGT. CDR3 region: CASSYPLGQGHTF. The CDR3 coding sequence is TGTGCCAGCAGTTACCCCCTCGGACAGGGCCACACCTTC.

This sequence joins TRBV2 and TRBJ1-1, with a possible D match to TRBD1 (6 bases). Germline assignment: CDR1 SNHLY and CDR2 FYNNEI. The CDR3 consists of 14 residues. Trimming removed 7 bases from V and 1 base from J, with 13 bases in between. CDR3 amino acids: CASKRQASNTEAFF. For the CDR3, the DNA is TGTGCCAGCAAACGACAGGCGTCGAACACTGAAGCTTTCTTT.

The chain uses TRBV6-5 and TRBJ1-6, with D uncertain. CDR3 length: 15 residues. The V end was cut by 0 bases, the J end by 7 bases, with 10 bases between. Germline V gene sequence: CDR1 MNHEY, CDR2 SVGAGI. CDR3: CASSYSQQENSPLHF. The DNA for the CDR3 is TGTGCCAGCAGTTACTCCCAGCAGGAAAATTCACCCCTCCACTTT.

This chain uses TRBV7-9 with TRBJ2-7; 7 bases fit TRBD1. Trimming took 6 bases from V and 3 from J; bases not matched to a gene: 8. CDR1 and CDR2 (germline): SEHNR, FQNEAQ (reference sequence). There are 14 residues in the CDR3. CDR3 residues: CASRPQGKVYEQYF. CDR3 coding DNA: TGTGCCAGCAGACCACAGGGGAAGGTCTACGAGCAGTACTTC.

V gene TRBV19 combines with J gene TRBJ1-5; the D is unclear. The V gene's germline CDR1 is LNHDA and CDR2 SQIVND (reference sequence). The length of the CDR3 is 13 residues. V lost 4 bases and J lost 4, with 8 bases in between. The CDR3 here is CASSRERNQPQHF. The CDR3 DNA follows: TGTGCCAGTAGTAGGGAGAGAAATCAGCCCCAGCATTTT. The full variable domain, with the rest looked up from reference TRBV19 and TRBJ1-5, is DGGITQSPKYLFRKEGQNVTLSCEQNLNHDAMYWYRQDPGQGLRLIYYSQIVNDFQKGDIAEGYSVSREKKESFPLTVTSAQKNPTAFYLCASSRERNQPQHFGDGTRLSIL.

The V call is TRBV6-1, the J call TRBJ2-1, with D uncertain. This CDR3 contains 10 residues. CDR1 is MNHNS and CDR2 is SASEGT in the germline V gene. Trimming took off 2 bases at V and 10 bases at J, with 3 bases between the two ends. The CDR3 DNA is TGTGCCAGCAGTGAACTGGAGCAGTTCTTC. Protein product: CASSELEQFF.

The chain has TRBV27 and TRBJ2-1, with TRBD2 identical over 8 bases. Per the germline V gene, CDR1 is MNHEY and CDR2 is SMNVEV (reference sequence). The length of the CDR3 is 15 residues. V lost 2 bases to trimming and J lost 1 base; unmatched junction nucleotides: 1. In DNA form, the CDR3 reads TGTGCCAGCAGTTTAATAGCGGGATCCTACAATGAGCAGTTCTTC. This sequence encodes CASSLIAGSYNEQFF.

J is TRBJ2-2 and V is TRBV29-1; 8 bases map to TRBD2. V shed 5 bases, J shed 2 bases, and the junction held 4 bases outside the gene matches. Germline assignment: CDR1 SQVTM and CDR2 ANQGSEA. This CDR3 comprises 14 residues. Here the CDR3 DNA reads TGCAGCGTTTTGACTAGCGTCAACACCGGGGAGCTGTTTTTT. It is translated as CSVLTSVNTGELFF.

The chain is built from TRBV2 and TRBJ1-5; TRBD1 matches at 12 bases. The CDR3 is made up of 15 amino acids. The V segment lost 6 bases and the J segment 7 bases; nucleotides outside the gene matches: 7. The V gene's germline CDR1 is SNHLY and CDR2 FYNNEI. The CDR3 loop is CASRAGTGGEQPQHF. The CDR3 nucleotides read TGTGCCAGCAGGGCCGGGACAGGGGGCGAACAGCCCCAGCATTTT.

J is TRBJ2-1 and V is TRBV7-6; 7 bases align to TRBD2. Germline loops: CDR1 SGHVS, CDR2 FNYEAQ. After removal of 1 base from V and 0 bases from J, the junction contained 3 bases not matched to a gene. There are 16 residues in the CDR3. CDR3 in amino acids: CASSLVAGASYNEQFF. The CDR3 DNA reads as TGTGCCAGCAGCTTAGTCGCGGGAGCCTCCTACAATGAGCAGTTCTTC.

The J gene is TRBJ2-5, the V gene TRBV18, with a weak D call TRBD1 (7 bases). This CDR3 comprises 15 residues. Per the germline V gene, CDR1 is KGHSH and CDR2 is LQKENI. The V end lost 8 bases, the J end lost 0 bases, and 16 bases lay between the germline ends. This chain's CDR3 is CASPSGGKDQETQYF. In nucleotides, the CDR3 is TGTGCCAGCCCGTCAGGGGGGAAGGACCAAGAGACCCAGTACTTC.

V is TRBV6-2 or TRBV6-3 and J is TRBJ2-7, with D unresolved. The V gene lost 6 bases and the J gene lost 6 bases, with 27 bases spanning the gap. Germline V CDR1 and CDR2: MNHEY, SVGEGT. This CDR3 is 17 amino acids long. This CDR3 is CASSPSVLLSVIGEQYF. The CDR3 region has the DNA TGTGCCAGCAGCCCTTCGGTTTTGCTGAGCGTAATAGGCGAGCAGTACTTC.

This clone has only one observation. This chain connects TRBV2 to TRBJ1-2; 10 nucleotides match TRBD1. CDR1 SNHLY and CDR2 FYNNEI come from the germline V gene. Trimming at V came to 5 bases and at J to 3 bases, leaving 3 bases not matched to a gene. The CDR3 length is 14 residues. The CDR3 loop is CASSSGTGDYGYTF. The CDR3 DNA reads as TGTGCCAGCAGTTCCGGGACAGGGGACTATGGCTACACCTTC.

This clone showed up just once. J is TRBJ1-3 and V is TRBV2, with no clear D. Germline CDR1 SNHLY, CDR2 FYNNEI. Trimming stripped 8 bases from V and 0 bases from J, with 17 bases between. CDR3 length: 16 residues. The CDR3 DNA reads TGTGCCAGCCGACTTACGGAGTTACGCTCTGGAAACACCATATATTTT. Protein product: CASRLTELRSGNTIYF.

The genes are TRBV4-2 and TRBJ2-3; 14 bases are a match to TRBD2. CDR3 length: 16 amino acids. Germline values: CDR1 LGHNA, CDR2 YNFKEQ. The V gene end was trimmed by 2 bases and the J gene end by 6 bases; junction bases not matched to a gene: 4. The CDR3 region is CASSQPGTSGGDTQYF. In nucleotides, the CDR3 is TGTGCCAGCAGCCAACCCGGGACTAGCGGGGGTGATACGCAGTATTTT.

This chain links TRBV7-6 with TRBJ2-3; TRBD1 agrees at 10 bases. The germline CDR1 and CDR2 sequences are SGHVS and FNYEAQ. The V segment lost 2 bases and the J segment 3 bases; nucleotides outside the gene matches: 8. CDR3 length: 17 residues. CDR3 bases: TGTGCCAGCAGCTTATTGGGGACAGGGGCTTTGACAGATACGCAGTATTTT. As protein: CASSLLGTGALTDTQYF.

The gene calls are TRBV2 and TRBJ2-3; D remains ambiguous. Germline CDR1 and CDR2: SNHLY and FYNNEI. The CDR3 contains 11 residues. V lost 5 bases and J lost 6, with 6 bases in between. CDR3: CASSYEDTQYF. The CDR3 DNA sequence: TGTGCCAGCAGTTACGAGGATACGCAGTATTTT.

The chain combines TRBV5-1 with TRBJ1-4, with 7 bases that match TRBD1. The CDR3 extends over 15 amino acids. CDR1 and CDR2 (germline): SGHRS, YFSETQ. V gave up 2 bases and J gave up 2 bases; unmatched junction bases: 3. The CDR3 loop reads CASSFGTATNEKLFF. CDR3 sequence (DNA): TGCGCCAGCAGCTTCGGGACAGCCACTAATGAAAAACTGTTTTTT.

The rearrangement links TRBV2 to TRBJ2-5; a weak D match, TRBD2 (6 bases). The CDR3 spans 13 residues. The V gene's germline CDR1 is SNHLY and CDR2 FYNNEI. Trimming cost V 1 base and J 7 bases, with 10 bases left between them. CDR3 coding DNA: TGTGCCAGCAGTGAAGGACGGGGAGGGACCCAGTACTTC. It encodes CASSEGRGGTQYF.